These 30 T cell receptor beta chains originate from one sample sequenced in a study of T cell responses to AZD1222 COVID-19 vaccine. TCRdb's copy holds only in-frame clones and misses some; the assay was immunoSEQ multiplex PCR. The repertoire includes approximately 300,000 clones, roughly 93% of them detected once, and 0.55% sits in the top ten. This specimen consisted of peripheral blood, obtained 28 days after the second AZD1222 dose. The receptor source for this set is an adult who received the AZD1222 COVID-19 vaccine.

The V call is TRBV2, the J call TRBJ1-5; 11 bases line up with TRBD1. This CDR3 spans 15 amino acids. V shed 6 bases and J 7 bases; nucleotides not matched to a gene: 8. The germline gives CDR1 SNHLY, CDR2 FYNNEI. The CDR3 bases are TGTGCCAGCAGGGCAGGACAGGGGGCCCGGCAGCCCCAGCATTTT. It encodes CASRAGQGARQPQHF.

This clone appeared a single time. The rearrangement uses TRBV19 and TRBJ1-1, with TRBD1 as a possible D gene (6 bases). The germline V gene has CDR1 LNHDA and CDR2 SQIVND (reference sequence). The CDR3 runs 14 residues. Trimming pared 7 bases from V and 7 bases from J, leaving 19 bases between. CDR3 in DNA: TGTGCCAGTACCAGGGGCCAAACCCCTGGTGAAGCTTTCTTT. Residues: CASTRGQTPGEAFF.

The gene calls are TRBV3-1 (or the pseudogene TRBV3-2) and TRBJ2-7; a possible D gene is TRBD1 (5 bases). This CDR3 spans 15 amino acids. The V end lost 3 bases, the J end lost 1 base, and 13 bases lay between the germline ends. Germline V CDR1 and CDR2: LGHDT, YNNKEL (reference sequence). The CDR3 region is CASSHETGVSYEQYF. CDR3 nucleotide sequence: TGTGCCAGCAGCCATGAAACAGGTGTATCCTACGAGCAGTACTTC.

This chain connects TRBV7-9 to TRBJ1-4; D perhaps matches TRBD1 (5 bases). The CDR3 is 14 amino acids. Per germline, CDR1 SEHNR and CDR2 FQNEAQ (reference sequence). The V and J ends lost 3 bases and 6 bases respectively, with 11 bases between them. In DNA form, the CDR3 reads TGTGCCAGCAGCTTCCGGGACGGATATGAAAAACTGTTTTTT. Its translation is CASSFRDGYEKLFF.

This clone is a singleton in its sample. This rearrangement joins TRBV7-2 to TRBJ1-2; weak D call: TRBD1 (6 bases). Trimming shortened V by 2 bases and J by 5 bases, and 15 bases separated the two germline ends. Germline V gene sequence: CDR1 SGHTA, CDR2 FQGNSA. This CDR3 has 15 amino acids. CDR3 amino acids: CASSLTPGASYGYTF. The DNA for the CDR3 is TGTGCCAGCAGCTTAACCCCGGGGGCGTCATATGGCTACACCTTC. Looking up the rest from reference TRBV7-2 and TRBJ1-2 gives the full variable domain: GAGVSQSPSNKVTEKGKDVELRCDPISGHTALYWYRQSLGQGLEFLIYFQGNSAPDKSGLPSDRFSAERTGGSVSTLTIQRTQQEDSAVYLCASSLTPGASYGYTFGSGTRLTVV.

The chain carries TRBV19 and TRBJ2-1; TRBD2 is a possible D gene (6 bases). This CDR3 has 16 amino acids. The germline V gene encodes CDR1 LNHDA and CDR2 SQIVND (reference sequence). The V end lost 3 bases, the J end lost 1 base, and 13 bases lay between the germline ends. As DNA, the CDR3 is TGTGCCAGTAGTATCGGGACTCTCCGTTCCTACAATGAGCAGTTCTTC. It translates to CASSIGTLRSYNEQFF.

V gene TRBV19 combines with J gene TRBJ1-5; tentatively, D is TRBD1 (5 bases). V gave up 7 bases and J gave up 1 base, with 17 bases separating them. There are 16 residues in the CDR3. CDR1 and CDR2 (germline): LNHDA, SQIVND (reference sequence). The DNA of the CDR3 is TGTGCCAGTACCTCTATTGGGACGGACAGCAATCAGCCCCAGCATTTT. It translates to CASTSIGTDSNQPQHF.

This chain joins TRBV7-8 and TRBJ2-1; D not certain. The CDR3 loop spans 15 amino acids. With 7 bases removed from V and 0 bases from J, the gap between germline ends came to 13 bases. From germline, CDR1 is SGHVS and CDR2 FQNEAQ. For the CDR3, the DNA is TGTGCCAGCACGAGATGGCTACTCTCCTACAATGAGCAGTTCTTC. This encodes CASTRWLLSYNEQFF. The complete variable domain, with remaining parts taken from reference TRBV7-8 and TRBJ2-1, reads GAGVSQSPRYKVAKRGQDVALRCDPISGHVSLFWYQQALGQGPEFLTYFQNEAQLDKSGLPSDRFFAERPEGSVSTLKIQRTQQEDSAVYLCASTRWLLSYNEQFFGPGTRLTVL.

V is TRBV4-1 and J is TRBJ1-5; perhaps TRBD1 as D (5 bases). V lost 4 bases and J 1 base, leaving 14 bases between the germline ends. This CDR3 contains 16 residues. Germline CDR1 is MGHRA and CDR2 is YSYEKL. The CDR3 protein is CASSPFGTASNQPQHF. The CDR3 nucleotides read TGCGCCAGCAGCCCATTCGGGACGGCCAGCAATCAGCCCCAGCATTTT.

This chain links TRBV9 with TRBJ1-3, with D perhaps TRBD1 (5 bases). Trimming shortened V by 2 bases and J by 4 bases, and 10 bases separated the two germline ends. This CDR3 is built from 14 residues. The germline V gene has CDR1 SGDLS and CDR2 YYNGEE. The CDR3 here is CASSVRRDGNTIYF. For the CDR3, the DNA is TGTGCCAGCAGCGTTCGACGGGACGGAAACACCATATATTTT.

V gene TRBV5-4 combines with J gene TRBJ1-3; a possible D gene is TRBD1 (5 bases). Germline values: CDR1 SGHNT, CDR2 YYREEE (reference sequence). The length of the CDR3 is 15 residues. V was pared by 0 bases and J by 4 bases, with 11 bases between. DNA for the CDR3: TGTGCCAGCAGCTTGGGCAGGGAGTCGGGAAACACCATATATTTT. The encoded protein is CASSLGRESGNTIYF.

This clone was counted once. V gene TRBV7-3 combines with J gene TRBJ2-7; D ambiguous. V shed 2 bases and J shed 2 bases, with 7 bases lying between them. The CDR3 runs to 13 residues. Looked up from germline, CDR1 is SGHTA and CDR2 is FQGTGA. The DNA for the CDR3 is TGTGCCAGCAGCTTAGACGATACCTACGAGCAGTACTTC. Translating gives CASSLDDTYEQYF.

The V call is TRBV27, the J call TRBJ2-7, with 12 bases that match TRBD2. Germline V gives CDR1 MNHEY, CDR2 SMNVEV (reference sequence). V shed 6 bases, J shed 5 bases, and the junction held 2 bases outside the gene matches. This CDR3 has 13 residues. The CDR3 DNA follows: TGTGCCAGCAGCGGACTAGCGGGAAACGAGCAGTACTTC. Amino acids: CASSGLAGNEQYF.

This chain connects TRBV2 to TRBJ1-2, with D possibly matching TRBD1 (5 bases). The germline CDR1 and CDR2 sequences are SNHLY and FYNNEI. The V end lost 7 bases, the J end lost 6 bases, and 21 bases lay between the germline ends. The CDR3 extends over 15 amino acids. CDR3 in amino acids: CASTLTRQTLHGYTF. DNA of the CDR3: TGTGCCAGCACTCTGACTAGACAGACCCTTCATGGCTACACCTTC.

The chain employs TRBV12-3 or TRBV12-4 and TRBJ2-7; D gene uncertain. The CDR3 length is 12 residues. Trimming removed 3 bases at V and 0 bases at J, with 3 bases between. CDR3 loop: CASSFLSYEQYF. CDR3 nucleotide sequence: TGTGCCAGCAGTTTCCTCTCCTACGAGCAGTACTTC.

V is TRBV5-1 and J is TRBJ2-7; 10 nucleotides align to TRBD2. This CDR3 region has 18 residues. Germline trimming cut 4 bases from V and 0 bases from J; bases unmatched to any gene: 13. The germline V gene has CDR1 SGHRS and CDR2 YFSETQ. The CDR3 here is CASSAAGGASGSSYEQYF. The CDR3, as DNA: TGCGCCAGCAGCGCGGCGGGTGGGGCTAGCGGGAGCTCCTACGAGCAGTACTTC.

The chain uses TRBV18 and TRBJ2-3, with D unclear. This CDR3 contains 13 residues. Trimming shortened V by 3 bases and J by 4 bases, and 8 bases separated the two germline ends. The germline gives CDR1 KGHSH, CDR2 LQKENI. The CDR3 DNA reads TGTGCCAGCTCACCTTCGTCCCCAGATACGCAGTATTTT. It is translated as CASSPSSPDTQYF.

V and J are TRBV7-2 and TRBJ1-6, with D possibly matching TRBD1 (5 bases). V was clipped by 4 bases and J by 3 bases, with 16 bases between them. Per the germline V gene, CDR1 is SGHTA and CDR2 is FQGNSA. The CDR3 runs to 17 residues. The CDR3 reads CASSSKPAGDYNSPLHF. The CDR3 DNA sequence: TGTGCCAGCAGCTCAAAGCCGGCGGGGGACTATAATTCACCCCTCCACTTT.

This rearrangement joins TRBV28 to TRBJ2-1; 10 bases map to TRBD2. There are 20 residues in the CDR3. V was clipped by 7 bases and J by 0 bases; unmatched bases: 18. Germline V lookup: CDR1 MDHEN, CDR2 SYDVKM. CDR3 DNA sequence: TGTGCCAGCACCCCTCTAGAGACTAGCGGGTTTCCGAGCTCCTACAATGAGCAGTTCTTC. This translates into CASTPLETSGFPSSYNEQFF.

The chain uses TRBV2 and TRBJ2-7; maybe TRBD2 (7 bases). CDR1 and CDR2 (germline): SNHLY, FYNNEI. Deletions cut 8 bases from V and 2 bases from J, with 16 bases between. The CDR3 totals 14 residues. CDR3 sequence (DNA): TGTGCCAGCTCGGGGGGCGGGCCCCCCTACGAGCAGTACTTC. Translation gives CASSGGGPPYEQYF.

This clone came up once. The V call is TRBV2, the J call TRBJ1-4; D not resolved. Germline values: CDR1 SNHLY, CDR2 FYNNEI. The CDR3 extends over 14 amino acids. The germline V and J ends were trimmed by 9 bases and 0 bases, with 11 bases remaining between them. CDR3 sequence: CASSQVSTNEKLFF. The CDR3 DNA reads as TGTGCCAGTTCTCAAGTGTCAACTAATGAAAAACTGTTTTTT.

The chain links TRBV7-9 to TRBJ2-3; D not resolved. There are 13 residues in the CDR3. Trimming removed 0 bases from V and 2 bases from J, with 3 bases in between. From germline, CDR1 is SEHNR and CDR2 FQNEAQ (reference sequence). The DNA of the CDR3 is TGTGCCAGCAGCTTAGCAGCCACAGATACGCAGTATTTT. Translating it yields CASSLAATDTQYF.

In nucleotides, the CDR3 is TGTGCCAGCAGTGAGGAGGAAGGGACACAGCCCCAGCATTTT. This encodes CASSEEEGTQPQHF. The V gene is TRBV6-2 or TRBV6-3, the J gene TRBJ1-5; maybe TRBD1 (6 bases). Germline assignment: CDR1 MNHEY and CDR2 SVGEGT. V lost 5 bases and J lost 7, with 15 bases in between. The CDR3 length is 14 residues.

This clone was recorded once. This chain uses TRBV5-1 with TRBJ2-7; 10 nucleotides line up with TRBD2. Germline CDR1 reads SGHRS; CDR2 reads YFSETQ. V dropped 4 bases and J dropped 2; count of bases not matched to a gene: 9. The CDR3 totals 16 residues. Here the CDR3 DNA reads TGCGCCAGCAGCCCGGAGGCAAGCGGGGGGGCCTACGAGCAGTACTTC. Its protein product is CASSPEASGGAYEQYF.

This chain links TRBV7-9 with TRBJ1-6; D remains unclear. Germline CDR1 is SEHNR and CDR2 is FQNEAQ (reference sequence). This CDR3 has 14 residues. Between the trimmed V and J ends, which lost 5 bases and 9 bases, there was a span of 14 bases. The CDR3 DNA is TGTGCCAGCAGCCCCCTGGGAGGGCCTTCACCCCTCCACTTT. It translates to CASSPLGGPSPLHF.

This rearrangement joins TRBV28 to TRBJ1-5; D remains ambiguous. The germline gives CDR1 MDHEN, CDR2 SYDVKM. CDR3 length: 12 amino acids. V lost 5 bases and J 9 bases, leaving 11 bases between the germline ends. CDR3 in amino acids: CASSPPLRPQHF. The DNA of the CDR3 is TGTGCCAGCAGTCCACCTCTTAGGCCCCAGCATTTT. Full variable domain (rest looked up from reference TRBV28 and TRBJ1-5): DVKVTQSSRYLVKRTGEKVFLECVQDMDHENMFWYRQDPGLGLRLIYFSYDVKMKEKGDIPEGYSVSREKKERFSLILESASTNQTSMYLCASSPPLRPQHFGDGTRLSIL.

The chain employs TRBV4-3 and TRBJ1-2; possibly TRBD1 for D (5 bases). The germline gives CDR1 LGHNA, CDR2 YSLEER. The CDR3 consists of 16 residues. The V and J ends lost 0 bases and 8 bases respectively, with 19 bases between them. The CDR3 reads CASSQDPGGITGGYTF. The CDR3 region has the DNA TGCGCCAGCAGCCAAGACCCGGGGGGTATTACGGGAGGCTACACCTTC.

The chain recombines TRBV9 with TRBJ1-2; D is unclear. The CDR3 consists of 13 residues. Germline V CDR1 and CDR2: SGDLS, YYNGEE. V shed 4 bases and J shed 2 bases, with 9 bases lying between them. The CDR3 spells CASSPDGNYGYTF. CDR3 sequence (DNA): TGTGCCAGCAGCCCGGACGGAAACTATGGCTACACCTTC.

The gene calls are TRBV12-5 and TRBJ2-3; D unresolved. V was clipped by 8 bases and J by 2 bases, with 8 bases between them. The CDR3 loop spans 12 amino acids. The V gene's germline CDR1 is LGHNT and CDR2 FRNRAP. CDR3 in DNA: TGTGCTAGTCTCGGCCTCACAGATACGCAGTATTTT. It encodes CASLGLTDTQYF.

The chain joins TRBV19 to TRBJ1-2, with D tentatively TRBD1 (6 bases). Germline V gene lookup returns CDR1 LNHDA and CDR2 SQIVND (reference sequence). V was clipped by 5 bases and J by 8 bases, with 24 bases between them. CDR3 size: 16 residues. CDR3 bases: TGTGCCAGTAGTCCTCCTTTCAGGGGTCGCCCTAGCGGCTACACCTTC. Protein product: CASSPPFRGRPSGYTF.